Listed below are T cell receptor beta chains from one sample, sequenced in a study of cytomegalovirus exposure and HLA in healthy donors. Repertoires were generated with immunoSEQ multiplex PCR, while TCRdb's copy carries only in-frame clones and drops some. Of a few hundred thousand clones listed, just over 85% are singletons. The sequencing input was PBMCs. The receptor set was obtained from a woman under 30 in good health and CMV-seronegative. Both conserved end residues are part of each CDR3. Each record gives: clone size, V gene, D gene, J gene, CDR3 DNA, CDR3 protein. D genes are given only for firm matches. Size values are once, few and many counts, or a class for expanded clones, and some rows have none.

size: few; V: TRBV28; D: .; J: TRBJ1-2; DNA: TGTGCCAGCAGTTTCCAGATGTCCTATGGCTACACCTTC; CDR3: CASSFQMSYGYTF
size: few; V: TRBV10-1; D: TRBD2; J: TRBJ2-2; DNA: TGCGCCAGCAGTGAAGGTAGCGGGAGATCCGGGGAGCTGTTTTTT; CDR3: CASSEGSGRSGELFF
size: few; V: TRBV7-9; D: TRBD1; J: TRBJ1-4; DNA: TGTGCCAGCAGCCTGGGACTTCCAGGGGGTAATGAAAAACTGTTTTTT; CDR3: CASSLGLPGGNEKLFF
size: .; V: TRBV5-1; D: TRBD1; J: TRBJ1-5; DNA: TGCGCCAGCAGCCCAGGGGGTTATAGCAATCAGCCCCAGCATTTT; CDR3: CASSPGGYSNQPQHF
size: .; V: TRBV2; D: TRBD1; J: TRBJ1-2; DNA: TGTGCCAGCAGAAGCACAGGGGGCGAAGTCCATGGCTACACCTTC; CDR3: CASRSTGGEVHGYTF
size: .; V: TRBV28; D: TRBD2; J: TRBJ2-7; DNA: TGTGCATCAGTAGCGGGAGGACCCTACGAGCAGTACTTC; CDR3: CASVAGGPYEQYF
size: .; V: TRBV9; D: TRBD1; J: TRBJ2-7; DNA: TGTGCCAGCAGCGTAGAGGGACAGGGAGCCTACGAGCAGTACTTC; CDR3: CASSVEGQGAYEQYF
size: .; V: TRBV28; D: .; J: TRBJ2-6; DNA: TGTGCCAGCAACTCCGGACAGCCGGTCTCTGGGGCCAACGTCCTGACTTTC; CDR3: CASNSGQPVSGANVLTF
size: .; V: TRBV15; D: TRBD1; J: TRBJ2-1; DNA: TGTGCCACCAGCAGAGCTGACAGGGGGGTCTATGAGCAGTTCTTC; CDR3: CATSRADRGVYEQFF
size: .; V: TRBV6-5; D: .; J: TRBJ1-6; DNA: TGTGCCAGCAGTTACGGGCAGACTAATTCACCCCTCCACTTT; CDR3: CASSYGQTNSPLHF
size: .; V: TRBV5-1; D: TRBD2; J: TRBJ2-3; DNA: TGCGCCAGCAGCTGGACTAGCGGGAGTACCCCAGATACGCAGTATTTT; CDR3: CASSWTSGSTPDTQYF
size: .; V: TRBV9; D: TRBD1; J: TRBJ2-5; DNA: TGTGCCAGCAGCGTAGAAGGGACAGGGAACCAAGAGACCCAGTACTTC; CDR3: CASSVEGTGNQETQYF
size: .; V: TRBV11-3; D: .; J: TRBJ2-3; DNA: TGTGCCAGCAGCTTAGGTGCGGGGTCCACAGATACGCAGTATTTT; CDR3: CASSLGAGSTDTQYF
size: .; V: TRBV28; D: TRBD2; J: TRBJ2-2; DNA: TGTGCCAGCAGTTTTGATGCGGGGGGCTCGAACACCGGGGAGCTGTTTTTT; CDR3: CASSFDAGGSNTGELFF
size: .; V: TRBV2; D: .; J: TRBJ1-4; DNA: TGTGCCAGCGGCGGGGGGCGCGAGCCGATTAATGAAAAACTGTTTTTT; CDR3: CASGGGREPINEKLFF
size: .; V: TRBV5-1; D: TRBD2; J: TRBJ2-7; DNA: TGCGCCAGCAGCTTGACTAGCGGGAGTCGTTACGAGCAGTACTTC; CDR3: CASSLTSGSRYEQYF
size: .; V: TRBV6-8; D: .; J: TRBJ2-3; DNA: TGTGCCTTTCGTACGCAGTATTTT; CDR3: CAFRTQYF
size: .; V: TRBV28; D: TRBD1; J: TRBJ2-7; DNA: TGTGCCAGCAGTTTTTCGAAACAGGGGGCGAACTCCTACGAGCAGTACTTC; CDR3: CASSFSKQGANSYEQYF
size: .; V: TRBV11-2; D: .; J: TRBJ1-1; DNA: TGTGCCAGCAGCCCCGGACAGCTGAACACTGAAGCTTTCTTT; CDR3: CASSPGQLNTEAFF
size: .; V: TRBV9; D: .; J: TRBJ2-5; DNA: TGTGCCAGCAGCGTAGGACTAGGAGGCAGCGAGGAGACCCAGTACTTC; CDR3: CASSVGLGGSEETQYF
size: .; V: TRBV2; D: .; J: TRBJ1-6; DNA: TGTGCCAGCAGTGAGGGGGGAGATTCACCCCTCCACTTT; CDR3: CASSEGGDSPLHF
size: .; V: TRBV6-5; D: TRBD1; J: TRBJ1-2; DNA: TGTGCCAGCAGTTCCGACAGGGTCCATGGCTACACCTTC; CDR3: CASSSDRVHGYTF
size: .; V: TRBV7-8; D: TRBD2; J: TRBJ2-7; DNA: TGTGCCAGCAGCCCAACCAGGGGACTAGCCTACGAGCAGTACTTC; CDR3: CASSPTRGLAYEQYF
size: .; V: TRBV19; D: .; J: TRBJ2-1; DNA: TGTGCCAGTAGTACCACAGGGAGTGCCTACAATGAGCAGTTCTTC; CDR3: CASSTTGSAYNEQFF
size: .; V: TRBV5-4; D: TRBD1; J: TRBJ1-2; DNA: TGTGCCAGCAGCCAGGGACAGATTAACTATGGCTACACCTTC; CDR3: CASSQGQINYGYTF
size: .; V: TRBV15; D: .; J: TRBJ2-5; DNA: TGTGCCATTAGGGGGAGTCTGGAAGAGACCCAGTACTTC; CDR3: CAIRGSLEETQYF
size: .; V: TRBV29-1; D: TRBD2; J: TRBJ2-7; DNA: TGCAGCGTGAGTCAGCCTGGGACTAGCGGATACGAGCAGTACTTC; CDR3: CSVSQPGTSGYEQYF
size: once; V: TRBV28; D: .; J: TRBJ2-4; DNA: TGTGCCAGCAGTTACAGGGCCCAGGAGTACTTC; CDR3: CASSYRAQEYF
size: .; V: TRBV6-5; D: .; J: TRBJ2-1; DNA: TGTGCCAGCAGTTACTCGGCGAGCGGGAATGAGCAGTTCTTC; CDR3: CASSYSASGNEQFF
size: .; V: TRBV10-1; D: .; J: TRBJ2-7; DNA: TGCGCCAGCTCGAGGTCAGGGGCCCCCTACGAGCAGTACTTC; CDR3: CASSRSGAPYEQYF
size: .; V: TRBV6-4; D: TRBD2; J: TRBJ2-1; DNA: TGTGCCAGCAGTGACGGTAGCGGGAGTTTCAATGAGCAGTTCTTC; CDR3: CASSDGSGSFNEQFF
size: .; V: TRBV7-2; D: .; J: TRBJ1-4; DNA: TGTGCCAGCAGCTTGGCCGCAACTAATGAAAAACTGTTTTTT; CDR3: CASSLAATNEKLFF
size: .; V: TRBV7-2; D: TRBD2; J: TRBJ2-2; DNA: TGTGCCAGCAGCTTACTGACTAGCGGCCTGTTGGAGCTGTTTTTT; CDR3: CASSLLTSGLLELFF
size: .; V: TRBV7-6; D: TRBD2; J: TRBJ2-5; DNA: TGTGCCAGCAGCTTTGGGACTAGCGGGGGGACCCAGTACTTC; CDR3: CASSFGTSGGTQYF
size: .; V: TRBV5-1; D: .; J: TRBJ2-1; DNA: TGCGCCAGCAGCTTGTATAGCGCGAGCTCCTACAATGAGCAGTTCTTC; CDR3: CASSLYSASSYNEQFF
size: .; V: TRBV6-5; D: .; J: TRBJ2-1; DNA: TGTGCCAGCACCCAGGGGCGAACTACCTACAATGAGCAGTTCTTC; CDR3: CASTQGRTTYNEQFF
size: .; V: TRBV19; D: .; J: TRBJ2-5; DNA: TGTGCCAGTAGTACAGAGTCACAGGGAGCGAACCAGTACTTC; CDR3: CASSTESQGANQYF
size: .; V: TRBV5-4; D: TRBD2; J: TRBJ2-7; DNA: TGTGCCAGCAGCACCGCTAGCGGGGGGGCCGCCTACGAGCAGTACTTC; CDR3: CASSTASGGAAYEQYF
size: .; V: TRBV5-1; D: .; J: TRBJ1-1; DNA: TGCGCCAGCAGCTTGGACAGGGACCCGAACACTGAAGCTTTCTTT; CDR3: CASSLDRDPNTEAFF
size: .; V: TRBV28; D: TRBD1; J: TRBJ2-1; DNA: TGTGCCAGCAGTTACAGGGGTTACTACAATGAGCAGTTCTTC; CDR3: CASSYRGYYNEQFF
size: .; V: TRBV30; D: .; J: TRBJ2-7; DNA: TGTGCCTGGAGCCCCTTAGGGGTAGAGCGCGAGCAGTACTTC; CDR3: CAWSPLGVEREQYF
size: .; V: TRBV10-3; D: TRBD1; J: TRBJ1-5; DNA: TGTGCCATCAGGGGGGACAGGCCTAATCAGCCCCAGCATTTT; CDR3: CAIRGDRPNQPQHF
size: .; V: TRBV11-2; D: .; J: TRBJ1-5; DNA: TGTGCCAGCAGCTTAGATCCAGGGAATCAGCCCCAGCATTTT; CDR3: CASSLDPGNQPQHF
size: few; V: TRBV28; D: .; J: TRBJ2-7; DNA: TGTGCCAGCAGTCCCGGGTTAGTAGAGCAGTACTTC; CDR3: CASSPGLVEQYF
size: .; V: TRBV4-2; D: .; J: TRBJ1-2; DNA: TGTGCCAGCAGCCAAGATAGAGGCAGGGCTAACTATGGCTACACCTTC; CDR3: CASSQDRGRANYGYTF
size: .; V: TRBV9; D: .; J: TRBJ2-4; DNA: TGTGCCAGCAGCCGACAGATAGCCAAAAACATTCAGTACTTC; CDR3: CASSRQIAKNIQYF
size: .; V: TRBV5-1; D: .; J: TRBJ2-2; DNA: TGCGCCAGCAGCTTGGTATCCAGGGTAGGCACCGGGGAGCTGTTTTTT; CDR3: CASSLVSRVGTGELFF
size: .; V: TRBV15; D: TRBD1; J: TRBJ1-1; DNA: TGTGCCACCAGCAGAAGGCCAGGGGGCGGTCGGACTGAAGCTTTCTTT; CDR3: CATSRRPGGGRTEAFF
size: .; V: TRBV11-2; D: .; J: TRBJ2-7; DNA: TGTGCCAGCAGCTTAGAAACAGGGTCCTACGAGCAGTACTTC; CDR3: CASSLETGSYEQYF
size: .; V: TRBV7-9; D: .; J: TRBJ2-1; DNA: TGTGCCAGCTCCCGGGGGACGGACTACAATGAGCAGTTCTTC; CDR3: CASSRGTDYNEQFF
size: .; V: TRBV5-6; D: .; J: TRBJ1-3; DNA: TGTGCCAGCAGCTTTCAACAGGGAGTGGCTGGAAACACCATATATTTT; CDR3: CASSFQQGVAGNTIYF
size: .; V: TRBV28; D: .; J: TRBJ2-7; DNA: TGTGCCAGCAGTTTTTGGAAACAGGGAAGTACCTACGAGCAGTACTTC; CDR3: CASSFWKQGSTYEQYF
size: .; V: TRBV6-5; D: TRBD1; J: TRBJ1-2; DNA: TGTGCCAGCAGGACAGGGGTGCACTATGGCTACACCTTC; CDR3: CASRTGVHYGYTF
size: .; V: TRBV10-2; D: TRBD2; J: TRBJ2-1; DNA: TGCGCCAGCAGTGAGGGAGGACTAGCGGGGCACGAAAATGAGCAGTTCTTC; CDR3: CASSEGGLAGHENEQFF
size: .; V: TRBV30; D: TRBD2; J: TRBJ2-3; DNA: TGTGCCTGGAGTGTACGGGGTAGCGGGAGGGCCAAGCTGAGCACAGATACGCAGTATTTT; CDR3: CAWSVRGSGRAKLSTDTQYF
size: once; V: TRBV6-6; D: .; J: TRBJ2-5; DNA: TGTGCCAGCAGTTACAGTAGCTCAGAGACCCAGTACTTC; CDR3: CASSYSSSETQYF
size: .; V: TRBV29-1; D: .; J: TRBJ2-7; DNA: TGCAGCGTTGCAGGGGAGGGCGAGCAGTACTTC; CDR3: CSVAGEGEQYF